This TCR beta chain originates from a study of T cells in localized non-small cell lung cancer. In germline, CDR1 is SGHAT, CDR2 FQNNGV. V lost 4 bases and J lost 4, with 8 bases in between. This CDR3 has 13 residues. Libraries were prepared by immunoSEQ multiplex PCR; TCRdb keeps only in-frame clonotypes and omits some of them. The data hold 25,000 or so clones, with around 89% observed a single time. Only one count was recorded for this clone. This sample comprised PBMCs, obtained before any cancer treatment. The chain couples TRBV11-2 to TRBJ1-5; D is possibly TRBD1 (6 bases). This TCR was sampled from a man between 35 and 75 years old with stage II lung adenocarcinoma. CDR3 residues: CASSSDRNQPQHF. CDR3 in DNA: TGTGCCAGCAGCTCGGACAGAAATCAGCCCCAGCATTTT.